This T cell receptor beta chain was sequenced in a study of glioma-infiltrating T cells after dendritic cell vaccination. Germline assignment: CDR1 SEHNR and CDR2 FQNEAQ (reference sequence). The V gene end was trimmed by 5 bases and the J gene end by 7 bases; junction bases not matched to a gene: 5. The CDR3 totals 15 residues. TCRdb's table, derived via immunoSEQ multiplex PCR, lists solely in-frame clones and lacks some. Of about 92,000 clones in the sample, about nine tenths were seen once. Before vaccination, two weeks after the third vaccination, and at progression, PBMC were collected. This sequence joins TRBV7-9 and TRBJ2-1; 13 nucleotides align to TRBD2. This TCR was sampled from a human donor with glioblastoma. The specimen was blood, collected before dendritic cell vaccination. The DNA for the CDR3 is TGTGCCAGCAGCCCTACTAGCGGGAGGGTGAATGAGCAGTTCTTC. Translating gives CASSPTSGRVNEQFF.